This T cell receptor (beta chain) was captured in a study of vaccination and CD4 T cells after COVID-19. Relative to its sample, this clonotype is hyperexpanded. Its antigen remains unknown. The Oncomine TCR Beta short-read assay was what sequenced the DNA obtained from cultured CD4+ T cells. It was from cultured CD4+ T cells that genomic DNA was extracted. TCRdb analysed the PCR reads with MiXCR anew, one entry per CDR3 protein. Counted here are more than 6,000 distinct CDR3 sequences, roughly 68% occurring once; the ten biggest clones make up 45% to 50%. Treatment: roughly ten-day PBMC culture with coronavirus spike peptide pools or control peptides (ViraFEST assay). ViraFEST stimulated the growth of antigen-specific T cells using peptide pools and subsequently profiled their TCRs by sequencing. Germline-derived CDR1 and CDR2 are MNHEY and SVGEGT. Between the trimmed V and J ends, which lost 8 bases and 6 bases, there was a span of 14 bases. The CDR3 length is 14 residues.

Sequencing was performed on CD4+ T cells from blood, cultured in vitro. The origin of this receptor is a human donor who had recovered from COVID-19. The chain links TRBV6-2 or TRBV6-3 to TRBJ1-6; maybe TRBD1 (5 bases). The CDR3 DNA reads as TGTGCCAGCGGCCAGGGATCGGGTAATTCACCCCTCCACTTT. Protein product: CASGQGSGNSPLHF.